This entry is about one T cell receptor (beta chain). In Seattle, patients joined the study during active infection and were tracked longitudinally. The data were taken from a study of blood T cell repertoires in COVID-19. Background on the study: Some COVID-19 samples were acute and others convalescent; all came from the United States, Italy and Spain. The analysed material was cDNA or gDNA that came from T cells, B-cell-depleted T cells, or PBMCs.

In the study's own analysis: Counts of nucleated cells, estimated from reference gene primer amplification, were obtained. Using immunoSEQ multiplex PCR, the repertoire was profiled, and TCRdb retains in-frame clones only, with some absent. The V and J calls and clone size come from that table; D and trimming were worked out from the DNA. There are roughly 210,000 clones in the sample; 80% to 90% occur only once, and more than 9% lies in the top ten. With V trimmed by 2 bases and J by 9 bases, 10 bases remained unmatched. The CDR3 totals 16 residues. Germline CDR1 and CDR2: SGHTA and FQGTGA. The sample taken for sequencing was peripheral blood. The origin of this receptor is a woman of 80 years or more with COVID-19, enrolled during active disease. The gene calls are TRBV7-3 and TRBJ2-1, with 10 bases fitting TRBD2. The CDR3 sequence: CASSLYSSGGTIEQFF. The CDR3 DNA follows: TGTGCCAGCAGCTTATACAGTAGCGGGGGGACGATTGAGCAGTTCTTC.